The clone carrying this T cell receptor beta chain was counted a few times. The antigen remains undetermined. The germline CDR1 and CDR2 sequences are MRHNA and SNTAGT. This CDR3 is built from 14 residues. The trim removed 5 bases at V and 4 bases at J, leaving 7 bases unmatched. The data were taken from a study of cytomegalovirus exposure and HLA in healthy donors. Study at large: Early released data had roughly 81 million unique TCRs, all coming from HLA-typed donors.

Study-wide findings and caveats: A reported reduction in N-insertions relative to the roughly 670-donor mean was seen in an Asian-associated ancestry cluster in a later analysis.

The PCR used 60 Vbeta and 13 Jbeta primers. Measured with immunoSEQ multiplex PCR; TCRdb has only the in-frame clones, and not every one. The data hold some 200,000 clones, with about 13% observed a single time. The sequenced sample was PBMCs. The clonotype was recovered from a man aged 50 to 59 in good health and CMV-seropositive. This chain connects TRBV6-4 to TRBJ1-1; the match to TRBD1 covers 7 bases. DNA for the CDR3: TGTGCCAGCAGTCCTCAGGGGGGAAGCACTGAAGCTTTCTTT. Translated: CASSPQGGSTEAFF.